This T cell receptor (beta chain) was sequenced for a study of cytomegalovirus exposure and HLA in healthy donors. V was pared by 3 bases and J by 3 bases, with 12 bases between. The CDR3 covers 15 residues. The V gene's germline CDR1 is MNHNS and CDR2 SASEGT. The study ran its PCR with 60 Vbeta and 13 Jbeta primers. Data came from immunoSEQ multiplex PCR; TCRdb stores just in-frame clones and leaves some out. The top ten hold over 5% of the sample, which has tens of thousands of clones, just under 85% seen once. This chain joins TRBV6-1 and TRBJ2-1; D perhaps matches TRBD1 (6 bases). Material for sequencing was PBMCs. This receptor was taken from a woman younger than 30 in good health and CMV-seropositive. The CDR3 nucleotides are TGTGCCAGCAGTGAGGGGAGAGGGGGCTACAATGAGCAGTTCTTC. Translated, it gives CASSEGRGGYNEQFF.